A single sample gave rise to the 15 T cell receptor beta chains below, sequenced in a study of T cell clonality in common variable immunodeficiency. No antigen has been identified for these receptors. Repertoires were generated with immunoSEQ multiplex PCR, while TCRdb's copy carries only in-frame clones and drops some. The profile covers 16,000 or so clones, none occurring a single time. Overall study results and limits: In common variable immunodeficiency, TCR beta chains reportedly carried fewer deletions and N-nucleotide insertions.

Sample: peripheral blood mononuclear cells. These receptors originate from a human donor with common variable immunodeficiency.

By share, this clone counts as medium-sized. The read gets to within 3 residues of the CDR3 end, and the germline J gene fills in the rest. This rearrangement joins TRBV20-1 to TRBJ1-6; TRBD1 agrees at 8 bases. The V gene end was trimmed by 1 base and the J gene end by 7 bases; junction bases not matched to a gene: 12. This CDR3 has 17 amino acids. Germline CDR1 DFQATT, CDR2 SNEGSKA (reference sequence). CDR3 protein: CSARGSGQGGFNSPLHF. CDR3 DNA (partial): TGCAGTGCTAGAGGATCTGGACAGGGCGGTTTCAATTCACCC.

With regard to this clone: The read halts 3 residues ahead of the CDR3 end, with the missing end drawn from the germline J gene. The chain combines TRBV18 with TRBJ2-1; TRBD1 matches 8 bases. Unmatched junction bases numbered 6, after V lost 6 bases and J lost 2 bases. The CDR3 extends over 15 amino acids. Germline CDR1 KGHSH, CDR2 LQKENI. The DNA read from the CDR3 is TGTGCCAGCTCGTACGACAGGGGCCCCTACAATGAG. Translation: CASSYDRGPYNE. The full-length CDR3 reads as CASSYDRGPYNEQFF.

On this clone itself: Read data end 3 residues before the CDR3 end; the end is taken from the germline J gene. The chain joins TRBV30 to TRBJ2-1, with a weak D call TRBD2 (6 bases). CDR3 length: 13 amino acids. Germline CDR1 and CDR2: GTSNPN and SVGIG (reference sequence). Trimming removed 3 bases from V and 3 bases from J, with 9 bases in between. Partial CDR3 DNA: TGTGCCTGGAGCTCTAGCGACTACAATGAG. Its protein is CAWSSSDYNE. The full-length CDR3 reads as CAWSSSDYNEQFF.

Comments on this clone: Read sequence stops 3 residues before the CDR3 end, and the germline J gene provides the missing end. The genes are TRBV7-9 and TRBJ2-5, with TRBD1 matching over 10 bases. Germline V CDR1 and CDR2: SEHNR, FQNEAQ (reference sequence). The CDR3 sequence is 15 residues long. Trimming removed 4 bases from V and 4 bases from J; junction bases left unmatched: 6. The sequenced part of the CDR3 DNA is TGTGCCAGCAGCTACCGACAGGGGGCGGGAGAGACC. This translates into CASSYRQGAGET. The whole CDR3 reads CASSYRQGAGETQYF.

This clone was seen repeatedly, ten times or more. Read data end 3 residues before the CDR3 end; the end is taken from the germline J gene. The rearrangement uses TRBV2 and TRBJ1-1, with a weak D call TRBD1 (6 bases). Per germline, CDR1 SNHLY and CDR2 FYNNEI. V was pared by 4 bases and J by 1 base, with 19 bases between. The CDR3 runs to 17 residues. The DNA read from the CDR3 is TGTGCCAGCAGTGGGATAGGGGGGGTTAGTACGAACACTGAA. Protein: CASSGIGGVSTNTE. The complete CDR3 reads CASSGIGGVSTNTEAFF. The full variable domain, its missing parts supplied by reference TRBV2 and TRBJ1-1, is EPEVTQTPSHQVTQMGQEVILRCVPISNHLYFYWYRQILGQKVEFLVSFYNNEISEKSEIFDDQFSVERPDGSNFTLKIRSTKLEDSAMYFCASSGIGGVSTNTEAFFGQGTRLTVV.

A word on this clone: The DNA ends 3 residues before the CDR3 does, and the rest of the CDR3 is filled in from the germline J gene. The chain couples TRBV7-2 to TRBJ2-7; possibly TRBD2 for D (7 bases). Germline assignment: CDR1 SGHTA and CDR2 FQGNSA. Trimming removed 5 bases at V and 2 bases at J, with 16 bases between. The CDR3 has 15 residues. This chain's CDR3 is CASSQLGGGTYEQYF. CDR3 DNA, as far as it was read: TGTGCCAGCAGCCAACTGGGGGGGGGCACCTACGAG.

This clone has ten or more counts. CDR3 residues: CASSTYSHRNYGYTF. Partial CDR3 DNA: TGTGCCAGCAGCACCTACAGCCACCGTAACTATGGC. This sequence joins TRBV5-4 and TRBJ1-2; D remains unclear. The read ends 3 residues shy of where the CDR3 ends; the end is completed using the germline J gene. Trimming stripped 4 bases from V and 1 base from J, with 14 bases between. CDR3 size: 15 residues. Germline V lookup: CDR1 SGHNT, CDR2 YYREEE (reference sequence).

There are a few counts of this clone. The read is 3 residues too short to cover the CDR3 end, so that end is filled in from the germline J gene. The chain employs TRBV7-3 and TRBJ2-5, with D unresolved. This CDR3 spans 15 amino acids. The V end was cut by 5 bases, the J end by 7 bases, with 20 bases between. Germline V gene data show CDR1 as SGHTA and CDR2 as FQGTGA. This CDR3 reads CASSPKAATIPTQYF. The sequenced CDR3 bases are TGTGCCAGCAGCCCTAAAGCCGCAACCATACCGACC.

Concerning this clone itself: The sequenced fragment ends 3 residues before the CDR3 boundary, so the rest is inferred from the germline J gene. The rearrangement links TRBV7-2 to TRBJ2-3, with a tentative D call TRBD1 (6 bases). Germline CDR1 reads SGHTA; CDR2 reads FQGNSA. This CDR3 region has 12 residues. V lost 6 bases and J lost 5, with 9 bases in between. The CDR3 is CASRGAGDTQYF. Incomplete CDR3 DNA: TGTGCCAGCAGGGGGGCGGGAGATACG.

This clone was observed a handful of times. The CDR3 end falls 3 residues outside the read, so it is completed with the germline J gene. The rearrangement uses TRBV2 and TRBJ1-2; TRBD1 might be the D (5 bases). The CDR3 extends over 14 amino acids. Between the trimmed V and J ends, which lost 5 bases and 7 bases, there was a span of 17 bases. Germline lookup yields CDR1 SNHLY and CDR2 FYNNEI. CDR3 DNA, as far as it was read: TGTGCCAGCAGTCTGGGGCAGGGAATAGGTGGC. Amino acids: CASSLGQGIGG. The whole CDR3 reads CASSLGQGIGGYTF.

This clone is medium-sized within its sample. CDR3 amino acids: CASSFLGGSYNEQFF. Incomplete CDR3 DNA: TGTGCCAGCAGCTTCCTCGGGGGCTCCTACAATGAG. The chain employs TRBV13 and TRBJ2-1; D may be TRBD2 (6 bases). The CDR3 extends 3 residues past the end of the read, so its final part is completed from the germline J gene. This CDR3 comprises 15 residues. V dropped 3 bases and J dropped 0 bases, with 9 bases sitting between them. Germline V gene lookup returns CDR1 PRHDT and CDR2 FYEKMQ (reference sequence).

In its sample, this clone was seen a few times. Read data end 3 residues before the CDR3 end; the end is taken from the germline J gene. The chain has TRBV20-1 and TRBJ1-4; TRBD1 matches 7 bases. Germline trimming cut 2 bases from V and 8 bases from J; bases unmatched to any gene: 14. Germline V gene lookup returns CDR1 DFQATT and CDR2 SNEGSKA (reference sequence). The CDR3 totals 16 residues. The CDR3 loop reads CSARPPTGAREEKLFF. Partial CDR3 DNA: TGCAGTGCTAGACCACCCACAGGGGCAAGGGAGGAAAAA.

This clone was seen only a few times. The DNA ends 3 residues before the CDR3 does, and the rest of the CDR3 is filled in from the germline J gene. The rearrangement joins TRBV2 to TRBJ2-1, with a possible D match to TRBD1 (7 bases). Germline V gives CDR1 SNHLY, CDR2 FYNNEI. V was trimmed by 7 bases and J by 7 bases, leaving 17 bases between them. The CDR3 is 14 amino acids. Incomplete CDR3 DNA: TGTGCCAGCATCGATTCAGGGGGGTTAAATGAG. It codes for CASIDSGGLNE. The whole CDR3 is CASIDSGGLNEQFF.

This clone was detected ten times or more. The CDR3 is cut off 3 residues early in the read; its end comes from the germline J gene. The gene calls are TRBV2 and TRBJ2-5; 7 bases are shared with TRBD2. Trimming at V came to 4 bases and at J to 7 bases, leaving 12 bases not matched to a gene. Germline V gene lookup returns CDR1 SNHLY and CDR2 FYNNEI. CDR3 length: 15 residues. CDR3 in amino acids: CASSGSTGGPSTQYF. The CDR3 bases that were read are TGTGCCAGCAGTGGATCAACGGGGGGACCTTCGACC. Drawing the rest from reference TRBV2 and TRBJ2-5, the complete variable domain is EPEVTQTPSHQVTQMGQEVILRCVPISNHLYFYWYRQILGQKVEFLVSFYNNEISEKSEIFDDQFSVERPDGSNFTLKIRSTKLEDSAMYFCASSGSTGGPSTQYFGPGTRLLVL.

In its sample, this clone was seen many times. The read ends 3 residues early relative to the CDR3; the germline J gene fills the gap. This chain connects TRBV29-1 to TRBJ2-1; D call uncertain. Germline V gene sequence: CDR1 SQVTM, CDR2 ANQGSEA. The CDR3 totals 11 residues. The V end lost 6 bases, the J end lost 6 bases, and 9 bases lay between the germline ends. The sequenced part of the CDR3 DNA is TGCAGCGTATACTCGGGCAATGAG. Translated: CSVYSGNE. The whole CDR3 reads CSVYSGNEQFF.